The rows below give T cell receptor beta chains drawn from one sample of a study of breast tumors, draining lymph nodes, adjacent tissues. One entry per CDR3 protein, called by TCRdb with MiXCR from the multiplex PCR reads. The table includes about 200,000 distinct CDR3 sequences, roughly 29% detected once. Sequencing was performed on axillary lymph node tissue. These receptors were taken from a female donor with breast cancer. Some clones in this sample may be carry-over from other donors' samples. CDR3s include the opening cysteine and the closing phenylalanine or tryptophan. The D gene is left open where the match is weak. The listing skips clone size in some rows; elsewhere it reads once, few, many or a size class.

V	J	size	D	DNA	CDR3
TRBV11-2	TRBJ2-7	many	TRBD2	TGTGCCAGCAGCTTAGGAGTAGCGGGAGGGCTGAAGAACGAGCAGTACTTC	CASSLGVAGGLKNEQYF
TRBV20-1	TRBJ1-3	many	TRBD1	TGCAGTGCGGACCCGGGACAGGGACCTGGAAACACCATATATTTT	CSADPGQGPGNTIYF
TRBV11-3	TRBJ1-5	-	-	TGTGCCAGCAGCTTAGGACGGGCAGTCTACAATAGCAATCAGCCCCAGCATTTT	CASSLGRAVYNSNQPQHF
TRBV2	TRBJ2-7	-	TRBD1	TGTGCCAGCATGTCCTTACAGGGGTGGAACGAGCAGTACTTC	CASMSLQGWNEQYF
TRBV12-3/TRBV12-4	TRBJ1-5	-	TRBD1	TGTGCAAGCAGATCGGACAGGGTTAGCGATCAGCCCCAGCATTTT	CASRSDRVSDQPQHF
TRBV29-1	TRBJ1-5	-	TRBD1	TGCAGCGCCGGACAGGGGGCGCAGGGGCCCCAGCATTTT	CSAGQGAQGPQHF
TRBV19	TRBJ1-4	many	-	TGTGCCAGTAGTAACAAGGGTAATGAAAAACTGTTTTTT	CASSNKGNEKLFF
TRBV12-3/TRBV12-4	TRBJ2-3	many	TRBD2	TGTGCCAGCAGTTTACCTAGCGGGGGGGCCGGAGATACGCAGTATTTT	CASSLPSGGAGDTQYF
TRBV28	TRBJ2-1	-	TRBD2	TGTGCCAGCAGTTCACGACTAGCGGGGACCTACAATGAGCAGTTCTTC	CASSSRLAGTYNEQFF
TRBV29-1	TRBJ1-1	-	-	TGCAGCGTTGCCAGGGGAACTGAAGCTTTCTTT	CSVARGTEAFF
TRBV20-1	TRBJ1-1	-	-	TGCAGTGCTAGAGTGTCGGGGTTTCTCGCTGAAGCTTTCTTT	CSARVSGFLAEAFF
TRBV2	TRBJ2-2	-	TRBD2	TGTGCCAGCAGGTTGACTAGCGGGGGGGCGAACACCGGGGAGCTGTCTTGG	CASRLTSGGANTGELSW
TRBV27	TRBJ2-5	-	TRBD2	TGTGCCAGCAGTTACTGGCTAGCGGGACAAGAGACCCAGTACTTC	CASSYWLAGQETQYF
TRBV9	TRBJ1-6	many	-	TGTGCCAGCAGCGAGACAGGTGTGGGGAATTCACCCCTCCACTTT	CASSETGVGNSPLHF
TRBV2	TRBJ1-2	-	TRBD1	TGTGCCAGCACAGGGGACAGGGGTTATGGCTACACCTTC	CASTGDRGYGYTF
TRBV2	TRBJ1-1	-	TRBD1	TGTGCCAGCAGCCCGGGACAGGGCGAGAACACTGAAGCTTTCTTT	CASSPGQGENTEAFF
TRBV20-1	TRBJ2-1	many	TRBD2	TGCAGTGCTAGTGTTAGCGGGAGGGGAAATGAGCAGTTCTTC	CSASVSGRGNEQFF
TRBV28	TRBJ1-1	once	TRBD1	TGTGCCAGCAGTCAAGGGCAGGGGGCGGGGAACACTGAAGCTTTCTTT	CASSQGQGAGNTEAFF
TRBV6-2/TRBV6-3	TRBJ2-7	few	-	TGTGCCAGCAGTCACTCGAACCCCGAGCAGTACTTC	CASSHSNPEQYF
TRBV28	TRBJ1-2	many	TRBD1	TGTGCCAGCAGATACCCTGACAGGGGAAGATATGGCTACACCTTC	CASRYPDRGRYGYTF
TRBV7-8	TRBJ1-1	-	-	TGTGCCAGCAGCCTCCTCGGGACGGGCAGGATGAACACTGAAGCTTTCTTT	CASSLLGTGRMNTEAFF
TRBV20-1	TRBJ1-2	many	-	TGCAGTGCTGCTCGAGCGCGGGACATACTTAAAGCTAACTATGGCTACACCTTC	CSAARARDILKANYGYTF
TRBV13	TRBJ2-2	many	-	TGTGCCAGCAATACAGGGAGGCTGAACACCGGGGAGCTGTTTTTT	CASNTGRLNTGELFF
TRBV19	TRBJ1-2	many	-	TGTGCCAGTAGTAACCCGGGACTACCCTATGGCTACACCTTC	CASSNPGLPYGYTF